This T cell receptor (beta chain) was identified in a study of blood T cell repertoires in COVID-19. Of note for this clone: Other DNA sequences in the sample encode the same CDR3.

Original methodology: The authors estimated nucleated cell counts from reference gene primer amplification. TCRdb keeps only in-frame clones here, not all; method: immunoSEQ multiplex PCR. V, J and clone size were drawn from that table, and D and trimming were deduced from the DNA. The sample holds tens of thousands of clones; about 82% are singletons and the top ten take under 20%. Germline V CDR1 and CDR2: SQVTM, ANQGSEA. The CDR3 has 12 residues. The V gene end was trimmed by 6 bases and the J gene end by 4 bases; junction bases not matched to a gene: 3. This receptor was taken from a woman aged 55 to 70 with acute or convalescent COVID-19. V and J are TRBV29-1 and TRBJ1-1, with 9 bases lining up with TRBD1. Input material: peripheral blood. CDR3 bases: TGCAGCGTCGACAGGGGGGGCACTGAAGCTTTCTTT. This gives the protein CSVDRGGTEAFF.